The rows below give T cell receptor beta chains drawn from one sample of a study of human T cells and chemical hapten exposure. TCRdb re-called the RACE reads through MiXCR, storing one row per CDR3 protein. The sample holds about 360,000 distinct CDR3 sequences, under 9% seen once. Sequencing was performed on whole blood, taken in connection with sensitization to the hapten diphenylcyclopropenone (DPC). The receptors originated from a woman aged 18-30 years with alopecia areata. Some clones in this sample may be carry-over from other donors' samples. CDR3s include the opening cysteine and the closing phenylalanine or tryptophan. D genes are given only for firm matches. The listing skips clone size in some rows; elsewhere it reads once, few, many or a size class.

clone_size: many; j_call: TRBJ2-3; v_call: TRBV9; d_call: -; cdr3_aa: CASSPREGITDTQYF; cdr3_nt: TGTGCCAGCAGCCCTAGAGAGGGGATTACAGATACGCAGTATTTT
clone_size: few; j_call: TRBJ2-4; v_call: TRBV11-3; d_call: -; cdr3_aa: CASSLGGSGQGNIQYF; cdr3_nt: TGTGCCAGCAGCTTAGGGGGCTCGGGTCAGGGAAACATTCAGTACTTC
clone_size: few; j_call: TRBJ2-5; v_call: TRBV12-3/TRBV12-4; d_call: -; cdr3_aa: CASNAWGWETQYF; cdr3_nt: TGTGCCAGCAACGCGTGGGGCTGGGAGACCCAGTACTTC
clone_size: few; j_call: TRBJ2-3; v_call: TRBV5-1; d_call: TRBD1; cdr3_aa: CASSSTPGQGGRDTQYF; cdr3_nt: TGCGCCAGCAGCTCCACCCCGGGACAGGGGGGTCGGGATACGCAGTATTTT
clone_size: many; j_call: TRBJ1-5; v_call: TRBV7-2; d_call: -; cdr3_aa: CASSLGGQGDQPQHF; cdr3_nt: TGTGCCAGCAGCTTAGGAGGGCAGGGTGATCAGCCCCAGCATTTT
clone_size: many; j_call: TRBJ2-7; v_call: TRBV29-1; d_call: -; cdr3_aa: CSVDAQGGYEQYF; cdr3_nt: TGCAGCGTTGACGCGCAGGGGGGCTACGAGCAGTACTTC
clone_size: few; j_call: TRBJ2-3; v_call: TRBV6-5; d_call: TRBD2; cdr3_aa: CASSRGLAVSTDTQYF; cdr3_nt: TGTGCCAGCAGTAGGGGACTAGCGGTTAGCACAGATACGCAGTATTTT
clone_size: -; j_call: TRBJ1-5; v_call: TRBV10-3; d_call: -; cdr3_aa: CAIRAEGGNQPQHF; cdr3_nt: TGTGCCATCAGGGCCGAAGGGGGCAATCAGCCCCAGCATTTT
clone_size: -; j_call: TRBJ2-7; v_call: TRBV27; d_call: -; cdr3_aa: CASSLRFGAYEQNF; cdr3_nt: TGTGCCAGCAGTTTAAGGTTCGGGGCCTACGAGCAGAACTTC
clone_size: -; j_call: TRBJ1-3; v_call: TRBV5-1; d_call: TRBD1; cdr3_aa: CASSLTGDRGNTIYF; cdr3_nt: TGCGCCAGCAGCTTAACAGGGGACCGCGGAAACACCATATATTTT
clone_size: few; j_call: TRBJ2-1; v_call: TRBV4-1; d_call: -; cdr3_aa: CASSPVRSRGNEQFF; cdr3_nt: TGCGCCAGCAGCCCCGTGAGGTCCAGAGGCAATGAGCAGTTCTTC
clone_size: -; j_call: TRBJ1-1; v_call: TRBV19; d_call: -; cdr3_aa: CARSGSEAFF; cdr3_nt: TGTGCCAGAAGCGGTAGCGAAGCTTTCTTT
clone_size: -; j_call: TRBJ1-4; v_call: TRBV6-6; d_call: -; cdr3_aa: CASSYSGQKAHGKLFF; cdr3_nt: TGTGCCAGCAGTTATTCCGGACAGAAAGCCCATGGAAAACTGTTTTTT
clone_size: few; j_call: TRBJ1-5; v_call: TRBV5-1; d_call: TRBD1; cdr3_aa: CASSLGDSVNQPQHF; cdr3_nt: TGCGCCAGCAGCTTGGGGGACAGTGTTAATCAGCCCCAGCATTTT
clone_size: -; j_call: TRBJ2-7; v_call: TRBV20-1; d_call: -; cdr3_aa: CSARVPLTGSYEQYF; cdr3_nt: TGCAGTGCTAGAGTCCCTCTTACAGGGTCCTACGAGCAGTACTTC
clone_size: many; j_call: TRBJ2-3; v_call: TRBV6-7; d_call: -; cdr3_aa: CASSYSKGLPRQRSKQYF; cdr3_nt: TGTGCCAGCAGTTACTCGAAGGGACTTCCACGGCAGCGGAGTAAGCAGTATTTT
clone_size: -; j_call: TRBJ2-7; v_call: TRBV28; d_call: -; cdr3_aa: CASSYPRVGVEQYF; cdr3_nt: TGTGCCAGCAGCTACCCCAGGGTCGGGGTCGAGCAGTACTTC
clone_size: -; j_call: TRBJ1-3; v_call: TRBV6-6; d_call: -; cdr3_aa: CASSPHGKGSGNTIYF; cdr3_nt: TGTGCCAGCAGTCCCCATGGCAAGGGGAGCGGAAACACCATATATTTT
clone_size: many; j_call: TRBJ2-3; v_call: TRBV7-2; d_call: -; cdr3_aa: CASSLGGAATDTQYF; cdr3_nt: TGTGCCAGCAGCTTAGGGGGGGCCGCCACAGATACGCAGTATTTT
clone_size: -; j_call: TRBJ1-1; v_call: TRBV5-7; d_call: -; cdr3_aa: CASSSATMNTEAFF; cdr3_nt: TGTGCCAGCAGCTCGGCGACAATGAACACTGAAGCTTTCTTT
clone_size: many; j_call: TRBJ2-1; v_call: TRBV7-2; d_call: TRBD2; cdr3_aa: CASGRNPTTSLGNEQFF; cdr3_nt: TGTGCCAGCGGGAGAAATCCCACGACTAGCTTGGGTAATGAGCAGTTCTTC
clone_size: many; j_call: TRBJ2-3; v_call: TRBV7-2; d_call: -; cdr3_aa: CASSLPLAASDTQYF; cdr3_nt: TGTGCCAGCAGCTTACCCCTAGCCGCCTCAGATACGCAGTATTTT
clone_size: many; j_call: TRBJ2-3; v_call: TRBV10-3; d_call: -; cdr3_aa: CAISREGAITDTQYF; cdr3_nt: TGTGCCATCAGCCGCGAAGGGGCCATCACAGATACGCAGTATTTT
clone_size: -; j_call: TRBJ1-5; v_call: TRBV28; d_call: -; cdr3_aa: CASSLQWGRVPGQPQHF; cdr3_nt: TGTGCCAGCAGTTTACAGTGGGGCAGGGTCCCTGGTCAGCCCCAGCATTTT
clone_size: -; j_call: TRBJ1-2; v_call: TRBV12-3/TRBV12-4; d_call: -; cdr3_aa: CASGGTHYTF; cdr3_nt: TGTGCCAGCGGAGGTACACACTACACCTTC
clone_size: -; j_call: TRBJ1-1; v_call: TRBV4-1; d_call: -; cdr3_aa: CASSRGQTNTEAFF; cdr3_nt: TGCGCCAGCAGCCGGGGACAAACGAACACTGAAGCTTTCTTT
clone_size: many; j_call: TRBJ2-3; v_call: TRBV9; d_call: -; cdr3_aa: CASSPGLVRSDTQYF; cdr3_nt: TGTGCCAGCAGCCCGGGACTTGTTAGATCAGATACGCAGTATTTT
clone_size: many; j_call: TRBJ2-3; v_call: TRBV20-1; d_call: -; cdr3_aa: CSANRDMQYF; cdr3_nt: TGCAGTGCTAACCGGGACATGCAGTATTTT
clone_size: -; j_call: TRBJ2-1; v_call: TRBV12-3/TRBV12-4; d_call: -; cdr3_aa: CASRLWGYEQFF; cdr3_nt: TGTGCCAGCAGACTATGGGGCTACGAGCAGTTCTTC
clone_size: -; j_call: TRBJ1-2; v_call: TRBV10-3; d_call: -; cdr3_aa: CAISDEAGADGYTF; cdr3_nt: TGTGCCATCAGTGATGAGGCAGGGGCGGATGGCTACACCTTC
clone_size: -; j_call: TRBJ1-1; v_call: TRBV27; d_call: TRBD1; cdr3_aa: CASSPGTDGFMNTEAFF; cdr3_nt: TGTGCCAGCAGTCCGGGGACAGACGGGTTCATGAACACTGAAGCTTTCTTT
clone_size: few; j_call: TRBJ2-5; v_call: TRBV12-3/TRBV12-4; d_call: TRBD1; cdr3_aa: CASRTGEQETQYF; cdr3_nt: TGTGCCAGCAGGACAGGGGAACAAGAGACCCAGTACTTC
clone_size: few; j_call: TRBJ2-7; v_call: TRBV6-2/TRBV6-3; d_call: -; cdr3_aa: CASSYNVDEQYF; cdr3_nt: TGTGCCAGCAGTTACAATGTCGACGAGCAGTACTTC
clone_size: many; j_call: TRBJ2-1; v_call: TRBV10-3; d_call: TRBD2; cdr3_aa: CAISEPGGSSEQFF; cdr3_nt: TGTGCCATCAGTGAACCGGGGGGATCGAGTGAGCAGTTCTTC
clone_size: -; j_call: TRBJ1-6; v_call: TRBV4-1; d_call: -; cdr3_aa: CASSQSGANSPLHF; cdr3_nt: TGCGCCAGCAGCCAGTCTGGAGCTAATTCACCCCTCCACTTT
clone_size: many; j_call: TRBJ1-6; v_call: TRBV5-5; d_call: -; cdr3_aa: CASSLGFTNNSPLHF; cdr3_nt: TGTGCCAGCAGCTTGGGGTTCACGAATAATTCACCCCTCCACTTT
clone_size: few; j_call: TRBJ2-6; v_call: TRBV7-2; d_call: TRBD1; cdr3_aa: CASSRTGAQAGANVLTF; cdr3_nt: TGTGCCAGCTCGCGGACAGGCGCCCAAGCCGGGGCCAACGTCCTGACTTTC
clone_size: many; j_call: TRBJ2-6; v_call: TRBV2; d_call: -; cdr3_aa: CASTFGSSGANVLTF; cdr3_nt: TGTGCCAGCACTTTCGGGAGCTCTGGGGCCAACGTCCTGACTTTC
clone_size: many; j_call: TRBJ2-1; v_call: TRBV7-6; d_call: TRBD2; cdr3_aa: CASSLAVAGINEQFF; cdr3_nt: TGTGCCAGCAGCTTAGCGGTAGCGGGGATTAATGAGCAGTTCTTC
clone_size: -; j_call: TRBJ1-5; v_call: TRBV7-8; d_call: -; cdr3_aa: CASTQARGNQPQHF; cdr3_nt: TGTGCCAGCACCCAGGCAAGGGGAAATCAGCCCCAGCATTTT
clone_size: -; j_call: TRBJ2-7; v_call: TRBV6-1; d_call: -; cdr3_aa: CASSDPGGGSSYEQYF; cdr3_nt: TGTGCCAGCAGTGATCCGGGAGGGGGCAGTTCCTACGAGCAGTACTTC
clone_size: many; j_call: TRBJ2-5; v_call: TRBV3-1; d_call: TRBD1; cdr3_aa: CASSQLGTGFQETQYF; cdr3_nt: TGTGCCAGCAGCCAATTAGGGACAGGGTTCCAAGAGACCCAGTACTTC
clone_size: -; j_call: TRBJ2-7; v_call: TRBV5-1; d_call: -; cdr3_aa: CASSSEGSAGYEQYF; cdr3_nt: TGCGCCAGCAGCTCGGAGGGGTCGGCAGGCTACGAGCAGTACTTC
clone_size: many; j_call: TRBJ1-1; v_call: TRBV7-2; d_call: -; cdr3_aa: CASSLEWKNTEAFF; cdr3_nt: TGTGCCAGCAGCTTAGAATGGAAGAACACTGAAGCTTTCTTT
clone_size: few; j_call: TRBJ2-7; v_call: TRBV7-9; d_call: TRBD1; cdr3_aa: CASSLSGQGYEQYF; cdr3_nt: TGTGCCAGCAGCTTGTCAGGACAGGGCTACGAGCAGTACTTC
clone_size: -; j_call: TRBJ2-2; v_call: TRBV5-6; d_call: TRBD1; cdr3_aa: CASSTGDRGDAGELFF; cdr3_nt: TGTGCCAGCAGCACCGGCGACAGGGGGGACGCCGGGGAGCTGTTTTTT
clone_size: few; j_call: TRBJ1-6; v_call: TRBV27; d_call: -; cdr3_aa: CASTTQGSYNSPLHF; cdr3_nt: TGTGCCAGCACTACCCAGGGCTCCTATAATTCACCCCTCCACTTT
clone_size: -; j_call: TRBJ1-1; v_call: TRBV28; d_call: -; cdr3_aa: CASSSGLSAFF; cdr3_nt: TGTGCCAGCAGTTCGGGACTCTCGGCTTTCTTT
clone_size: -; j_call: TRBJ2-5; v_call: TRBV5-4; d_call: -; cdr3_aa: CASSFRNGGQETQYF; cdr3_nt: TGTGCCAGCAGCTTCAGGAACGGGGGCCAAGAGACCCAGTACTTC
clone_size: many; j_call: TRBJ2-1; v_call: TRBV7-3; d_call: -; cdr3_aa: CASSLGGGMGEQFF; cdr3_nt: TGTGCCAGCAGCTTGGGGGGAGGTATGGGTGAGCAGTTCTTC
clone_size: -; j_call: TRBJ2-3; v_call: TRBV24-1; d_call: -; cdr3_aa: CATSHPTSGTDTQYF; cdr3_nt: TGTGCCACCAGCCACCCTACCTCCGGCACAGATACGCAGTATTTT
clone_size: few; j_call: TRBJ1-3; v_call: TRBV7-8; d_call: -; cdr3_aa: CASSLRSPGNTIYF; cdr3_nt: TGTGCCAGCAGCTTAAGGAGCCCTGGAAACACCATATATTTT